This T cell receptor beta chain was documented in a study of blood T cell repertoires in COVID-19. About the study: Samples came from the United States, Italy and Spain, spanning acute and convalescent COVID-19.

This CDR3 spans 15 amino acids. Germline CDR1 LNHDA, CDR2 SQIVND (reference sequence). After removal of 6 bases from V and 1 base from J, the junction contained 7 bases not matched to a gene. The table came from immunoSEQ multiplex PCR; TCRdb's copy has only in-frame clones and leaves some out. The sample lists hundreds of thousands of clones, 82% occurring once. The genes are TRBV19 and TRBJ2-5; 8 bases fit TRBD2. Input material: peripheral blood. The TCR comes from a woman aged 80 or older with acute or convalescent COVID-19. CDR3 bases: TGTGCCAGTAGAAGAAGCGGGGGCCTCCAAGAGACCCAGTACTTC. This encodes CASRRSGGLQETQYF.